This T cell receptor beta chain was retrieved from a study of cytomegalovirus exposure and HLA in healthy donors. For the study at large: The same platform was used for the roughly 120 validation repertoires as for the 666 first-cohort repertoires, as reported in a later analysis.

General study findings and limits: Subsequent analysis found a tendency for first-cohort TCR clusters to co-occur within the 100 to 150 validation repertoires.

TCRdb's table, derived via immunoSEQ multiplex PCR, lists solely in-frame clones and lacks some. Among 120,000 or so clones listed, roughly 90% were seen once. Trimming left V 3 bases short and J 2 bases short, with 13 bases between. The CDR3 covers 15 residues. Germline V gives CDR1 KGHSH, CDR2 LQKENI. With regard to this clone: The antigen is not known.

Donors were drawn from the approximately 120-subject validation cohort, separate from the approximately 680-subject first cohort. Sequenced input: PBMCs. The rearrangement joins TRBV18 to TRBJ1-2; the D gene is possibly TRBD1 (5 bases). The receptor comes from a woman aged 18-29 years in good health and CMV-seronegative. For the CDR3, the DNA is TGTGCCAGCTCACCCATAAACACAGGCAACTATGGCTACACCTTC. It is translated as CASSPINTGNYGYTF.